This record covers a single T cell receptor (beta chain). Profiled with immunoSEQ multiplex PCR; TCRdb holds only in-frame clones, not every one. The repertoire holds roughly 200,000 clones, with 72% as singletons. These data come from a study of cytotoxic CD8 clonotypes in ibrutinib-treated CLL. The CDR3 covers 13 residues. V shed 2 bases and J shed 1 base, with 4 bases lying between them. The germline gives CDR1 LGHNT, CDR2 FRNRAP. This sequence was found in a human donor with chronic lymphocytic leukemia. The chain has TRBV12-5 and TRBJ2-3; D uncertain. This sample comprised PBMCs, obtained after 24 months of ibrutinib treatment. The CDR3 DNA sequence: TGTGCTAGTGGTTTGATAGGCACAGATACGCAGTATTTT. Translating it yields CASGLIGTDTQYF.